Here is one T cell receptor beta chain with its context. The data belong to a study of blood T cell repertoires in COVID-19. Overall study: Italy, Spain and the United States were the sources of the convalescent and acute COVID-19 samples. The analysed material was cDNA or gDNA that came from T cells, B-cell-depleted T cells, or PBMCs.

Germline V gene data show CDR1 as MDHEN and CDR2 as SYDVKM. V dropped 6 bases and J dropped 4; count of bases not matched to a gene: 5. This CDR3 is 13 amino acids long. In the authors' workflow: Nucleated cell counts were estimated from reference gene primer amplification. Measured with immunoSEQ multiplex PCR; TCRdb has only the in-frame clones, and not every one. V and J calls and clone size come straight from that table; D and trimming were deduced from the DNA. Of around 84,000 clones in the sample, around 80% are singletons; the top ten hold 12%. Sequencing was done on a sample of peripheral blood. V is TRBV28 and J is TRBJ1-1; 7 nucleotides align to TRBD1. This clonotype originated in a middle-aged woman with active or convalescent COVID-19. CDR3 DNA sequence: TGTGCCAGCAGCTACAGGGGCCGCACTGAAGCTTTCTTT. Translated: CASSYRGRTEAFF.